The sequence of this T cell receptor beta chain was determined in a study of T cell responses to AZD1222 COVID-19 vaccine. Profiling relied on immunoSEQ multiplex PCR, and the TCRdb table lists in-frame clones only, not all of them. The table records more than 150,000 clones, around 87% of them present only once. General observations from the study: Repertoires were sampled only after the peak T cell response. Females made up more of the donors, who were largely white British, and clonal diversity may have come out too low.

Trimming took 6 bases from V and 3 from J, leaving 14 bases between them. The CDR3 spans 15 residues. Germline V gene sequence: CDR1 SGHNT, CDR2 YENEEA. Note on this clone: Its antigen is undetermined.

Sequencing was performed on peripheral blood, taken on day 0 of MenACWY control vaccination. The chain joins TRBV11-3 to TRBJ1-4; D gene ambiguous. The source is an adult in good health. CDR3 region: CASRSKGWPNEKLFF. In nucleotides, the CDR3 is TGTGCCAGCAGATCTAAAGGGTGGCCTAATGAAAAACTGTTTTTT.